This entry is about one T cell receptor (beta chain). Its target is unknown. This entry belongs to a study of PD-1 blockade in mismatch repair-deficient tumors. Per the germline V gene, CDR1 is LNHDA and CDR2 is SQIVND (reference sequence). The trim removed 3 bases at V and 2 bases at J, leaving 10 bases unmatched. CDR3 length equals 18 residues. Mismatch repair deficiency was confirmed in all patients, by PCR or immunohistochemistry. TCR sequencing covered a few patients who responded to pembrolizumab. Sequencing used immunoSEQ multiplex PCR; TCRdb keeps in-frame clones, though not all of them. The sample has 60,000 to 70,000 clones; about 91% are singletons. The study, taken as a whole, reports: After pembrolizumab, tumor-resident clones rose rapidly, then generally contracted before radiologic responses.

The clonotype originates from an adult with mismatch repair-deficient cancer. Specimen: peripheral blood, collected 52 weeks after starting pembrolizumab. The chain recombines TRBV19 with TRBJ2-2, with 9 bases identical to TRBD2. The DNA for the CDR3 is TGTGCCAGTAGTATCCCCCCTAGCGGGATACCCAACACCGGGGAGCTGTTTTTT. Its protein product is CASSIPPSGIPNTGELFF.